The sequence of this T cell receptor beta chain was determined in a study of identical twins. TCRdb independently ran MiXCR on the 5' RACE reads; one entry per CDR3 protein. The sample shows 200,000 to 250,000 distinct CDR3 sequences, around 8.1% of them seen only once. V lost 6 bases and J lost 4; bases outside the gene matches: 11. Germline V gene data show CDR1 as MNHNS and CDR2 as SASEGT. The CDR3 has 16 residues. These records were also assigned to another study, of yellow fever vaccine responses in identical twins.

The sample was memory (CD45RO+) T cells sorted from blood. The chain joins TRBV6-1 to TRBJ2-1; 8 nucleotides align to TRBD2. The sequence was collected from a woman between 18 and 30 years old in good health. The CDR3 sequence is CASRLHSGNPYNEQFF. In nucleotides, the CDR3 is TGTGCCAGCAGACTCCATAGCGGGAACCCATACAATGAGCAGTTCTTC.